The 25 T cell receptor beta chains below all came from one sample that was sequenced in a study of shared clonotypes between healthy human individuals. The protocol was immunoSEQ multiplex PCR, while the TCRdb copy is restricted to in-frame clones and leaves out a portion. The sample has some 2,500,000 clones, over 85% seen once. Sequencing input: naive CD4+ T cells from PBMCs. Stated subset: CD45RA+ positively selected. All receptors derive from a man aged 18-30 years in good health. Some clones in this sample may be carry-over from other donors' samples.

Points on this clone: The same CDR3 also results from other DNA sequences found in this sample. This chain connects TRBV27 to TRBJ1-1, with D perhaps matching TRBD1 (5 bases). The CDR3 consists of 15 residues. Looked up from germline, CDR1 is MNHEY and CDR2 is SMNVEV (reference sequence). V dropped 2 bases and J dropped 0 bases, with 10 bases sitting between them. Here the CDR3 reads CASSLRGLMNTEAFF. The DNA for the CDR3 is TGTGCCAGCAGTTTACGGGGCTTAATGAACACTGAAGCTTTCTTT.

The chain joins TRBV5-1 to TRBJ2-2; D may be TRBD2 (5 bases). Germline assignment: CDR1 SGHRS and CDR2 YFSETQ. Trimming removed 4 bases from V and 6 bases from J, with 16 bases in between. This CDR3 is built from 15 residues. The CDR3 spells CASSPERYGAGELFF. CDR3 DNA: TGCGCCAGCAGCCCGGAACGTTACGGGGCCGGGGAGCTGTTTTTT.

The chain links TRBV19 to TRBJ2-1; TRBD2 matches 10 bases. CDR3 size: 15 residues. CDR1 is LNHDA and CDR2 is SQIVND in the germline V gene (reference sequence). V lost 5 bases to trimming and J lost 3 bases; unmatched junction nucleotides: 4. The CDR3 reads CASSGTSADYNEQFF. Here the CDR3 DNA reads TGTGCCAGTAGTGGGACTAGCGCAGACTACAATGAGCAGTTCTTC. The entire variable domain, with the rest obtained from reference TRBV19 and TRBJ2-1, is as follows: DGGITQSPKYLFRKEGQNVTLSCEQNLNHDAMYWYRQDPGQGLRLIYYSQIVNDFQKGDIAEGYSVSREKKESFPLTVTSAQKNPTAFYLCASSGTSADYNEQFFGPGTRLTVL.

This chain links TRBV30 with TRBJ2-5; TRBD2 aligns across 14 bases. Unmatched junction bases numbered 5, after V lost 3 bases and J lost 2 bases. CDR3 length equals 16 residues. Germline-derived CDR1 and CDR2 are GTSNPN and SVGIG (reference sequence). This CDR3 reads CAWSRGLAGGQETQYF. The CDR3 region has the DNA TGTGCCTGGAGCCGCGGACTAGCGGGGGGACAAGAGACCCAGTACTTC.

This chain connects TRBV18 to TRBJ1-1, with 7 bases fitting TRBD1. V lost 2 bases and J lost 5; bases outside the gene matches: 5. The CDR3 length is 14 residues. From germline, CDR1 is KGHSH and CDR2 LQKENI. The CDR3 protein is CASSPTGTATEAFF. DNA for the CDR3: TGTGCCAGCTCACCAACCGGGACAGCGACTGAAGCTTTCTTT. The full variable domain, its missing parts supplied by reference TRBV18 and TRBJ1-1, is NAGVMQNPRHLVRRRGQEARLRCSPMKGHSHVYWYRQLPEEGLKFMVYLQKENIIDESGMPKERFSAEFPKEGPSILRIQQVVRGDSAAYFCASSPTGTATEAFFGQGTRLTVV.

V is TRBV7-9 and J is TRBJ2-6, with no clear D. V lost 2 bases to trimming and J lost 2 bases, with 7 bases between them. Germline V CDR1 and CDR2: SEHNR, FQNEAQ (reference sequence). This CDR3 comprises 15 residues. CDR3 in DNA: TGTGCCAGCAGCTTATTTGGAGCTGGGGCCAACGTCCTGACTTTC. Its translation: CASSLFGAGANVLTF.

Details on this clone: Additional DNA sequences in this sample encode the identical CDR3. CDR3 coding DNA: TGTGCCAGCAGTCTAGGCGGGTCCTACGAGCAGTACTTC. Its protein is CASSLGGSYEQYF. V is TRBV28 and J is TRBJ2-7, with D maybe TRBD2 (5 bases). The length of the CDR3 is 13 residues. CDR1 is MDHEN and CDR2 is SYDVKM in the germline V gene. The V end lost 5 bases, the J end lost 1 base, and 9 bases lay between the germline ends.

This clone was seen only once. Other DNA sequences within the sample encode an identical CDR3. The V gene is TRBV11-2, the J gene TRBJ2-1; D unresolved. Trimming took 1 base from V and 4 from J, leaving 5 bases between them. This CDR3 comprises 13 residues. The germline V gene has CDR1 SGHAT and CDR2 FQNNGV. CDR3 region: CASSLGLYNEQFF. CDR3 coding DNA: TGTGCCAGCAGCTTAGGCCTATACAATGAGCAGTTCTTC.

The rearrangement uses TRBV6-1 and TRBJ2-7; 11 bases are shared with TRBD2. This CDR3 spans 15 amino acids. Per germline, CDR1 MNHNS and CDR2 SASEGT. V dropped 7 bases and J dropped 2; count of bases not matched to a gene: 7. DNA of the CDR3: TGTGCCAGCACTTCGGGACTAGCGGCCACCTACGAGCAGTACTTC. It is translated as CASTSGLAATYEQYF.

V is TRBV9 and J is TRBJ2-2, with 8 bases matching TRBD1. This CDR3 has 16 amino acids. Germline V gives CDR1 SGDLS, CDR2 YYNGEE. The junction had 9 bases not matched to a gene; V was cut back by 4 bases and J by 4 bases. The DNA for the CDR3 is TGTGCCAGCAGCACCCAGACAGGGGCGAGCACCGGGGAGCTGTTTTTT. It codes for CASSTQTGASTGELFF.

The chain uses TRBV5-1 and TRBJ2-2; D gene uncertain. CDR1 is SGHRS, CDR2 YFSETQ, per germline. The CDR3 is 12 amino acids. V was clipped by 0 bases and J by 7 bases, with 4 bases between them. The CDR3: CASSLDNGELFF. As DNA, the CDR3 is TGCGCCAGCAGCTTGGATAACGGGGAGCTGTTTTTT.

J is TRBJ2-5 and V is TRBV7-2; D is undetermined. The germline CDR1 and CDR2 sequences are SGHTA and FQGNSA. Trimming left V 1 base short and J 2 bases short, with 8 bases between. This CDR3 has 14 amino acids. CDR3 sequence: CASSLEGGQETQYF. CDR3 nucleotides: TGTGCCAGCAGCTTAGAAGGCGGACAAGAGACCCAGTACTTC.

The chain joins TRBV7-9 to TRBJ2-5, with D maybe TRBD2 (6 bases). This CDR3 contains 15 residues. In germline, CDR1 is SEHNR, CDR2 FQNEAQ (reference sequence). V lost 5 bases and J 4 bases, leaving 17 bases between the germline ends. The CDR3 DNA is TGTGCCAGCAGCCTCCTTTTCGCAGCGGGAGAGACCCAGTACTTC. Protein: CASSLLFAAGETQYF.

The sample holds a few counts of this clone. The J gene is TRBJ1-5, the V gene TRBV7-2, with no clear D. The germline gives CDR1 SGHTA, CDR2 FQGNSA. The CDR3 sequence is 13 residues long. Trimming removed 5 bases at V and 3 bases at J, with 8 bases between. The DNA of the CDR3 is TGTGCCAGCAGCCAAAGTTACAATCAGCCCCAGCATTTT. Its translation is CASSQSYNQPQHF.

This clone is a singleton in its sample. The chain uses TRBV4-1 and TRBJ1-2; tentative D call: TRBD1 (5 bases). This CDR3 has 16 residues. V lost 3 bases and J lost 0, with 14 bases in between. Looked up from germline, CDR1 is MGHRA and CDR2 is YSYEKL. In DNA form, the CDR3 reads TGCGCCAGCAGCCATATAGGCACAGGAGCTAACTATGGCTACACCTTC. Translated: CASSHIGTGANYGYTF.

This sequence joins TRBV4-2 and TRBJ1-3; unclear D gene. This CDR3 is built from 17 residues. The ends were cut back, 1 base at V and 4 bases at J, with 17 bases in the middle. Germline V gene data show CDR1 as LGHNA and CDR2 as YNFKEQ. CDR3 sequence (DNA): TGTGCCAGCAGCCAAGCAAGGAGGGCGGGTTCGGGAAACACCATATATTTT. Residues: CASSQARRAGSGNTIYF.

The V gene is TRBV28, the J gene TRBJ2-4; D remains unclear. Deletions cut 6 bases from V and 5 bases from J, with 8 bases between. In germline, CDR1 is MDHEN, CDR2 SYDVKM. The CDR3 runs 12 residues. The chain's CDR3 is CASRPGQNIQYF. CDR3 in DNA: TGTGCCAGCAGGCCCGGCCAAAACATTCAGTACTTC.

The chain recombines TRBV2 with TRBJ1-1; D unresolved. The CDR3 extends over 13 amino acids. Germline-derived CDR1 and CDR2 are SNHLY and FYNNEI. Between the trimmed V and J ends, which lost 6 bases and 0 bases, there was a span of 8 bases. For the CDR3, the DNA is TGTGCCAGCAGAGACATTATGAACACTGAAGCTTTCTTT. Translation gives CASRDIMNTEAFF.

The chain recombines TRBV5-1 with TRBJ2-3; D might be TRBD1 or TRBD2, each matching 6 bases. Trimming shortened V by 6 bases and J by 5 bases, and 22 bases separated the two germline ends. Per the germline V gene, CDR1 is SGHRS and CDR2 is YFSETQ. The CDR3 sequence is 16 residues long. The chain's CDR3 is CASTKRGEPNLDTQYF. The CDR3 region has the DNA TGCGCCAGCACCAAAAGGGGGGAACCTAACTTAGATACGCAGTATTTT.

The chain employs TRBV5-1 and TRBJ2-7; 10 nucleotides match TRBD1. Trimming removed 4 bases from V and 3 bases from J; junction bases left unmatched: 13. The CDR3 loop spans 17 amino acids. Germline CDR1 SGHRS, CDR2 YFSETQ. In DNA, the CDR3 is TGCGCCAGCAGCGTTGCCTTGCGCGGGACAGGGGTCTACGAGCAGTACTTC. Translation: CASSVALRGTGVYEQYF.

The rearrangement uses TRBV5-1 and TRBJ2-7; 8 bases map to TRBD2. Germline V lookup: CDR1 SGHRS, CDR2 YFSETQ. The V segment lost 4 bases and the J segment 5 bases; nucleotides outside the gene matches: 11. The CDR3 runs to 15 residues. The CDR3 DNA follows: TGCGCCAGCAGCGTCCTTAGCGGGGAGGCCCACGAGCAGTACTTC. This gives the protein CASSVLSGEAHEQYF.

The chain uses TRBV10-2 and TRBJ2-7, with 9 positions matching TRBD2. V was clipped by 8 bases and J by 1 base; unmatched bases: 6. The CDR3 spans 14 residues. The germline gives CDR1 WSHSY, CDR2 SAAADI. Here the CDR3 DNA reads TGCGCCAGCCGACTAGCGGCCTCTTCCTACGAGCAGTACTTC. This encodes CASRLAASSYEQYF.

This clone was counted a single time. The chain recombines TRBV11-2 with TRBJ2-3, with 13 nucleotides matching TRBD2. The CDR3 extends over 19 amino acids. The V and J ends lost 5 bases and 5 bases, in that order; junction bases with no gene match: 16. From germline, CDR1 is SGHAT and CDR2 FQNNGV. CDR3 in amino acids: CASSQAGLAGLGRGDTQYF. DNA for the CDR3: TGTGCCAGCAGCCAAGCGGGACTAGCGGGACTCGGCCGTGGAGATACGCAGTATTTT. Combining the CDR3 with reference TRBV11-2 and TRBJ2-3 gives the whole variable domain EAGVAQSPRYKIIEKRQSVAFWCNPISGHATLYWYQQILGQGPKLLIQFQNNGVVDDSQLPKDRFSAERLKGVDSTLKIQPAKLEDSAVYLCASSQAGLAGLGRGDTQYFGPGTRLTVL.

The V gene is TRBV2, the J gene TRBJ1-2; no reliable D call. Germline V gene lookup returns CDR1 SNHLY and CDR2 FYNNEI. CDR3 size: 14 residues. V was shortened by 3 bases and J by 2 bases, with 10 bases between the two germline ends. The CDR3 here is CASSDKKSNYGYTF. The DNA of the CDR3 is TGTGCCAGCAGTGACAAGAAATCCAACTATGGCTACACCTTC.

V usage is TRBV2 and J usage is TRBJ2-4; D unresolved. Trimming removed 3 bases from V and 0 bases from J, with 12 bases in between. The CDR3 is 16 amino acids. The germline gives CDR1 SNHLY, CDR2 FYNNEI. The CDR3 DNA reads as TGTGCCAGCAGTGAGGTTGGCGTAGGAGCCAAAAACATTCAGTACTTC. This encodes CASSEVGVGAKNIQYF.